This T cell receptor beta chain was captured in a study of human T cells and chemical hapten exposure. MiXCR, applied by TCRdb to the RACE reads, yields one record per CDR3 protein. The table shows 300,000 to 400,000 distinct CDR3 sequences, with approximately 6.9% occurring only once. Germline loops: CDR1 MNHEY, CDR2 SMNVEV (reference sequence). This CDR3 comprises 14 residues. Losses at the gene ends were 5 bases for V and 4 bases for J; bases not matched to a gene: 5. Time point indicated: patch test 1, 2 weeks after DPC sensitization. Described treatment: therapeutic diphenylcyclopropenone sensitization with weekly scalp DPC.

The TCR was taken from a woman aged 18-29 years with alopecia areata. Some clones in this sample may be carry-over from other donors' samples. The gene calls are TRBV27 and TRBJ1-2, with 9 bases aligning to TRBD1. The sample in question was whole blood, obtained in connection with sensitization to the hapten diphenylcyclopropenone (DPC). CDR3 in DNA: TGTGCCAGCAGTCGAAAGACAGGGGGCTATGGCTACACCTTC. This codes for CASSRKTGGYGYTF.